Following are 21 T cell receptor beta chains from one sample sequenced in a study of T-cell reconstitution after alpha-beta-depleted transplantation in children. These receptors have no identified antigens. It was with unique molecular identifiers that the TCRbeta library was prepared. TCRdb reprocessed the PCR reads via MiXCR and lists one record per CDR3 protein. The repertoire holds a few hundred thousand distinct CDR3 sequences, 6.5% to 9% seen once, with around 10% in the top ten. Regarding the study as a whole: From newly produced T cells came most of the T-cell counts and diversity one year after transplant.

Sample: peripheral blood, taken 360 days after TCRalphabeta/CD19-depleted stem cell transplant. The receptors were sampled from a female patient aged 2-9 years who had a stem cell transplant for Fanconi anemia, so the T cells may come from the graft donor.

This clonotype was seen many times. The genes are TRBV5-1 and TRBJ2-7, with TRBD1 matching 7 bases. V dropped 4 bases and J dropped 0; count of bases not matched to a gene: 13. The CDR3 is 17 residues long. Per germline, CDR1 SGHRS and CDR2 YFSETQ. The CDR3 DNA follows: TGCGCCAGCAGCGGACAGACAGGGACATCAACCTCCTACGAGCAGTACTTC. Its translation: CASSGQTGTSTSYEQYF. The variable domain in full, completed from reference TRBV5-1 and TRBJ2-7, reads KAGVTQTPRYLIKTRGQQVTLSCSPISGHRSVSWYQQTPGQGLQFLFEYFSETQRNKGNFPGRFSGRQFSNSRSEMNVSTLELGDSALYLCASSGQTGTSTSYEQYFGPGTRLTVT.

This clonotype has ten or more counts. The chain recombines TRBV21-1 with TRBJ2-1. TRBV21-1 is a pseudogene. CDR3 length: 11 amino acids. CDR3 DNA: TGTGCCAGCGGCGTTAGCAGGGAGGAGTTCTTC. Residues: CASGVSREEFF.

This clonotype was picked up many times. V and J are TRBV5-5 and TRBJ1-6; 8 nucleotides align to TRBD1. Germline V gene lookup returns CDR1 SGHKS and CDR2 YYEKEE (reference sequence). Germline trimming cut 5 bases from V and 7 bases from J; bases unmatched to any gene: 8. CDR3 length: 15 residues. CDR3 sequence (DNA): TGTGCCAGCAGGGTTGACAGGGGCATAAATTCACCCCTCCACTTT. Its translation: CASRVDRGINSPLHF.

In its sample, this clonotype was seen many times. This chain connects TRBV12-3 or TRBV12-4 to TRBJ2-5; possible D gene TRBD1, 6 bases. The CDR3 extends over 14 amino acids. V was pared by 1 base and J by 5 bases, with 11 bases between. CDR3 amino acids: CASSLVGARETQYF. CDR3 coding DNA: TGTGCCAGCAGTTTAGTGGGGGCCCGGGAGACCCAGTACTTC.

This clonotype was seen a few times. The rearrangement links TRBV5-4 to TRBJ2-7; 9 nucleotides line up with TRBD1. This CDR3 has 15 residues. Looked up from germline, CDR1 is SGHNT and CDR2 is YYREEE (reference sequence). V was pared by 4 bases and J by 2 bases, with 7 bases of the junction left unmatched. The chain's CDR3 is CASSQGTGHAYEQYF. The CDR3 DNA reads TGTGCCAGCAGCCAAGGGACAGGGCACGCCTACGAGCAGTACTTC.

This clonotype was observed many times. The chain is built from TRBV12-3 or TRBV12-4 and TRBJ1-1, with TRBD1 matching 7 bases. This CDR3 spans 14 amino acids. Trimming removed 5 bases from V and 5 bases from J; junction bases left unmatched: 8. The CDR3 DNA reads as TGTGCCAGCAGTCCTCACAGGGGAGGGACTGAAGCTTTCTTT. Protein sequence: CASSPHRGGTEAFF.

This clonotype was seen a few times. The V call is TRBV4-2, the J call TRBJ2-1; 8 positions agree with TRBD2. There are 18 residues in the CDR3. The germline V gene encodes CDR1 LGHNA and CDR2 YNFKEQ. With 3 bases clipped from V and 0 bases from J, the junction kept 10 bases outside the gene matches. The chain's CDR3 is CASSHPRGGGPSYNEQFF. DNA of the CDR3: TGTGCCAGCAGCCATCCTCGGGGCGGGGGGCCCTCCTACAATGAGCAGTTCTTC.

The rearrangement links TRBV5-1 to TRBJ1-2; D uncertain. Between the trimmed V and J ends, which lost 4 bases and 0 bases, there was a span of 16 bases. This CDR3 spans 16 amino acids. CDR1 and CDR2 (germline): SGHRS, YFSETQ. CDR3: CASSQTAFETNYGYTF. The CDR3 nucleotides are TGCGCCAGCAGCCAGACGGCATTTGAGACTAACTATGGCTACACCTTC.

The table lists this clonotype with many counts. The chain is built from TRBV20-1 and TRBJ2-1; 7 positions match TRBD2. The germline V gene has CDR1 DFQATT and CDR2 SNEGSKA (reference sequence). Germline trimming cut 3 bases from V and 4 bases from J; bases unmatched to any gene: 18. The CDR3 has 18 residues. The CDR3 spells CSASHQALGLTLYNEQFF. The CDR3 DNA is TGCAGTGCTAGTCACCAAGCTTTGGGACTAACCCTTTACAATGAGCAGTTCTTC.

This clonotype occurred many times. V usage is TRBV5-1 and J usage is TRBJ2-7; 10 bases are shared with TRBD2. The length of the CDR3 is 14 residues. V lost 4 bases, J lost 1 base, and 2 bases stayed unmatched. Germline V lookup: CDR1 SGHRS, CDR2 YFSETQ. The CDR3 region has the DNA TGCGCCAGCAGCAGGGGACTAGCGTCCTACGAGCAGTACTTC. This encodes CASSRGLASYEQYF. The complete variable domain, with remaining parts taken from reference TRBV5-1 and TRBJ2-7, reads KAGVTQTPRYLIKTRGQQVTLSCSPISGHRSVSWYQQTPGQGLQFLFEYFSETQRNKGNFPGRFSGRQFSNSRSEMNVSTLELGDSALYLCASSRGLASYEQYFGPGTRLTVT.

This clonotype was recorded many times. This chain connects TRBV20-1 to TRBJ2-3; 7 nucleotides align to TRBD2. Germline V CDR1 and CDR2: DFQATT, SNEGSKA (reference sequence). V lost 5 bases, J lost 6 bases, and 11 bases stayed unmatched. The CDR3 is 14 residues long. This CDR3 reads CSAPQAGPGDTQYF. The CDR3 bases are TGCAGTGCTCCACAAGCGGGGCCCGGGGATACGCAGTATTTT.

The CDR3 spells CSARGVLGFTEAFF. CDR3 sequence (DNA): TGCAGTGCTAGAGGCGTTCTAGGGTTCACTGAAGCTTTCTTT. This rearrangement joins TRBV20-1 to TRBJ1-1; D remains ambiguous. This CDR3 comprises 14 residues. V was clipped by 1 base and J by 4 bases, with 13 bases between them. Germline V lookup: CDR1 DFQATT, CDR2 SNEGSKA (reference sequence).

In this sample, this clonotype turned up many times. The CDR3 sequence is CASSRPPRETQYF. CDR3 sequence (DNA): TGTGCCAGCAGTCGCCCACCGCGGGAGACCCAGTACTTC. The chain couples TRBV28 to TRBJ2-5; no clear D. Per germline, CDR1 MDHEN and CDR2 SYDVKM. CDR3 length equals 13 residues. V shed 5 bases and J shed 5 bases, with 12 bases lying between them.

Many counts were recorded for this clonotype. This sequence joins TRBV5-1 and TRBJ1-4, with D perhaps TRBD1 (6 bases). The CDR3 totals 14 residues. CDR1 and CDR2 (germline): SGHRS, YFSETQ. The V gene lost 4 bases and the J gene lost 5 bases, with 12 bases spanning the gap. CDR3 protein: CASSMTGLNEKLFF. In DNA, the CDR3 is TGCGCCAGCAGCATGACAGGACTGAATGAAAAACTGTTTTTT.

On this clonotype: This may be a read error: a much more frequent sequence differs by one nucleotide. No conserved phenylalanine or tryptophan ends this CDR3, so it is likely a read error. V gene TRBV2 combines with J gene TRBJ1-5; D is ambiguous. This CDR3 has 11 amino acids. The V end was cut by 6 bases, the J end by 6 bases, with 6 bases between. Looked up from germline, CDR1 is SNHLY and CDR2 is FYNNEI. Here the CDR3 reads CASRMGQPQHC. CDR3 nucleotide sequence: TGTGCCAGCAGAATGGGTCAGCCCCAGCATTGT.

This rearrangement joins TRBV18 to TRBJ2-7, with D unresolved. CDR3 length: 13 residues. CDR1 and CDR2 (germline): KGHSH, LQKENI. Trimming took 1 base from V and 4 from J, leaving 8 bases between them. The DNA of the CDR3 is TGTGCCAGCTCACCACAATCCCAGTACGAGCAGTACTTC. This encodes CASSPQSQYEQYF.

There are many counts of this clonotype. V and J are TRBV20-1 and TRBJ2-1; TRBD2 aligns across 9 bases. CDR1 DFQATT and CDR2 SNEGSKA come from the germline V gene (reference sequence). V was clipped by 6 bases and J by 2 bases; unmatched bases: 17. The CDR3 totals 18 residues. CDR3 residues: CSAEIIAGVFRTYNEQFF. DNA of the CDR3: TGCAGTGCCGAAATCATAGCGGGGGTATTTCGCACCTACAATGAGCAGTTCTTC.

In this sample, this clonotype turned up many times. The chain employs TRBV5-6 and TRBJ2-2, with D perhaps given as TRBD1 or TRBD2 (5 bases each). The CDR3 loop spans 14 amino acids. Germline V gene lookup returns CDR1 SGHDT and CDR2 YYEEEE. Trimming cost V 3 bases and J 4 bases, with 10 bases left between them. CDR3 region: CASSWGRTTGELFF. The DNA of the CDR3 is TGTGCCAGCAGCTGGGGACGGACCACCGGGGAGCTGTTTTTT.

This clonotype is categorized as medium-sized. Since no conserved phenylalanine or tryptophan closes the CDR3, a read error is the likely cause. The DNA is omitted, as the CDR3 cannot be located on it reliably, and the CDR3 follows TCRdb's listing. CDR3 amino acids: CASSLSLPGQSDV. The V gene is TRBV28, the J gene TRBJ2-4; the D call of TRBD1 is as the table states it, not checked on the DNA. The germline CDR1 and CDR2 sequences are MDHEN and SYDVKM. The CDR3 is 13 residues long, counting both termini.

V and J are TRBV7-9 and TRBJ1-5; TRBD1 might be the D (5 bases). Germline lookup yields CDR1 SEHNR and CDR2 FQNEAQ (reference sequence). CDR3 length: 17 residues. V was shortened by 6 bases and J by 0 bases, with 18 bases between the two germline ends. This CDR3 is CASRSSRGLYSNQPQHF. CDR3 nucleotides: TGTGCCAGCAGATCGAGTAGGGGACTTTATAGCAATCAGCCCCAGCATTTT.

As concerns this clonotype: The final CDR3 position lacks the conserved phenylalanine or tryptophan, pointing to a likely read error. This chain uses TRBV7-9 with TRBJ2-3; a weak D match, TRBD1 (5 bases). CDR1 SEHNR and CDR2 FQNEAQ come from the germline V gene (reference sequence). The ends were cut back, 1 base at V and 2 bases at J, with 10 bases in the middle. The CDR3 has 15 residues. The CDR3 DNA reads as TGTGCCAGCAGCTTAGTACAGGTTAACACAGATACGCAGTATTAT. Its translation is CASSLVQVNTDTQYY.